Shown below are 28 T cell receptor beta chains from a single sample sequenced in a study of CD8 T cells in Susac syndrome. Random hexamers were used to reverse transcribe the RNA input (about 0.5 to 1 ug). TCRdb re-called the immunoSEQ multiplex PCR reads through MiXCR, storing one row per CDR3 protein. This table has some 150,000 distinct CDR3 sequences, roughly 95% appearing once. Material: CD4+ T cells from PBMCs. These receptors were collected from a human donor in good health.

This chain's CDR3 is CSARDQGGKRNIQYF. The CDR3 DNA is TGCAGTGCTAGAGATCAGGGCGGAAAGAGAAACATTCAGTACTTC. This chain joins TRBV20-1 and TRBJ2-4; TRBD1 might be the D (5 bases). Between the trimmed V and J ends, which lost 0 bases and 6 bases, there was a span of 15 bases. CDR3 length equals 15 residues. Germline V gives CDR1 DFQATT, CDR2 SNEGSKA (reference sequence).

V usage is TRBV20-1 and J usage is TRBJ1-2; maybe TRBD1 (6 bases). Germline values: CDR1 DFQATT, CDR2 SNEGSKA (reference sequence). V was shortened by 6 bases and J by 0 bases, with 11 bases between the two germline ends. This CDR3 has 13 residues. The DNA for the CDR3 is TGCAGTGCCTTCAGGGGTCCTAACTATGGCTACACCTTC. It codes for CSAFRGPNYGYTF.

The chain joins TRBV10-3 to TRBJ1-4, with 12 bases lining up with TRBD1. The germline gives CDR1 ENHRY, CDR2 SYGVKD. CDR3 length equals 15 residues. After removal of 4 bases from V and 6 bases from J, the junction contained 3 bases not matched to a gene. The CDR3 spells CAISGGTGGDEKLFF. CDR3 sequence (DNA): TGTGCCATCAGTGGAGGGACAGGGGGCGATGAAAAACTGTTTTTT.

This chain joins TRBV29-1 and TRBJ1-1, with D maybe TRBD1 (6 bases). The V end lost 6 bases, the J end lost 3 bases, and 11 bases lay between the germline ends. The CDR3 is made up of 12 amino acids. Germline V lookup: CDR1 SQVTM, CDR2 ANQGSEA. CDR3 loop: CSVRGGDTEAFF. DNA for the CDR3: TGCAGCGTGAGGGGGGGGGACACTGAAGCTTTCTTT. The variable domain in full, with the rest retrieved from reference TRBV29-1 and TRBJ1-1, is SAVISQKPSRDICQRGTSLTIQCQVDSQVTMMFWYRQQPGQSLTLIATANQGSEATYESGFVIDKFPISRPNLTFSTLTVSNMSPEDSSIYLCSVRGGDTEAFFGQGTRLTVV.

This rearrangement joins TRBV7-6 to TRBJ1-2; the D gene is possibly TRBD1 (6 bases). With 0 bases removed from V and 4 bases from J, the gap between germline ends came to 18 bases. CDR1 is SGHVS and CDR2 is FNYEAQ in the germline V gene. The CDR3 runs 17 residues. The CDR3 DNA reads TGTGCCAGCAGCTTAGCGGGGGGGGCGTTCGGGCCCTATGGCTACACCTTC. Protein: CASSLAGGAFGPYGYTF.

The chain combines TRBV29-1 with TRBJ2-7; D could derive from TRBD1 or TRBD2 (5 bases each). This CDR3 spans 14 amino acids. CDR1 and CDR2 (germline): SQVTM, ANQGSEA. Trimming took off 6 bases at V and 0 bases at J, with 15 bases between the two ends. CDR3 bases: TGCAGCGTGTCGGGGACGTTAAGCTCCTACGAGCAGTACTTC. This translates into CSVSGTLSSYEQYF.

V usage is TRBV7-2 and J usage is TRBJ1-1; TRBD1 agrees at 9 bases. CDR3 size: 16 residues. Germline V gene lookup returns CDR1 SGHTA and CDR2 FQGNSA. Trimming removed 5 bases from V and 4 bases from J; junction bases left unmatched: 11. The CDR3: CASSRDRVAGGTEAFF. The CDR3 coding sequence is TGTGCCAGCAGCCGGGACAGGGTCGCAGGTGGCACTGAAGCTTTCTTT. The full variable domain, with the rest looked up from reference TRBV7-2 and TRBJ1-1, is GAGVSQSPSNKVTEKGKDVELRCDPISGHTALYWYRQSLGQGLEFLIYFQGNSAPDKSGLPSDRFSAERTGGSVSTLTIQRTQQEDSAVYLCASSRDRVAGGTEAFFGQGTRLTVV.

The rearrangement uses TRBV7-2 and TRBJ1-1, with D possibly matching TRBD1 (6 bases). The CDR3 covers 14 residues. Germline V lookup: CDR1 SGHTA, CDR2 FQGNSA. Trimming pared 6 bases from V and 4 bases from J, leaving 15 bases between. CDR3: CASSYTGSGTEAFF. The CDR3 bases are TGTGCCAGCAGTTATACAGGGTCGGGCACTGAAGCTTTCTTT.

The gene calls are TRBV11-2 and TRBJ2-3; D is unclear. With 1 base removed from V and 5 bases from J, the gap between germline ends came to 7 bases. Germline CDR1 reads SGHAT; CDR2 reads FQNNGV. The CDR3 runs to 13 residues. The CDR3 region is CASSLVGVDTQYF. CDR3 coding DNA: TGTGCCAGCAGCTTAGTTGGGGTAGATACGCAGTATTTT.

The chain carries TRBV5-6 and TRBJ2-6, with D unclear. The CDR3 contains 14 residues. Germline V CDR1 and CDR2: SGHDT, YYEEEE. Trimming removed 5 bases at V and 2 bases at J, with 8 bases between. CDR3 sequence reads: CASRERPGANVLTF. In DNA, the CDR3 is TGTGCCAGCAGGGAGCGCCCTGGGGCCAACGTCCTGACTTTC.

Only one count was recorded for this clonotype. The V gene is TRBV30, the J gene TRBJ1-2; D is unclear. The CDR3 covers 13 residues. With 1 base removed from V and 8 bases from J, the gap between germline ends came to 14 bases. Germline CDR1 GTSNPN, CDR2 SVGIG (reference sequence). Here the CDR3 reads CAWSESGYMGYTF. In DNA, the CDR3 is TGTGCCTGGAGTGAGTCGGGTTATATGGGCTACACCTTC.

V and J are TRBV12-3 or TRBV12-4 and TRBJ1-2, with D perhaps TRBD1 (6 bases). The CDR3 contains 15 residues. The V end was cut by 5 bases, the J end by 3 bases, with 16 bases between. In DNA, the CDR3 is TGTGCCAGCAGTCTACCTCGGAAGGGGGACTATGGCTACACCTTC. Its translation: CASSLPRKGDYGYTF.

The count of this clonotype is one. This rearrangement joins TRBV12-3 or TRBV12-4 to TRBJ1-3; D remains unclear. This CDR3 is built from 15 residues. V was clipped by 3 bases and J by 0 bases, with 9 bases between them. The CDR3 sequence is CASSFPTNSGNTIYF. CDR3 DNA sequence: TGTGCCAGCAGTTTCCCTACAAACTCTGGAAACACCATATATTTT.

The V and J genes are TRBV6-6 and TRBJ2-3, with TRBD1 matching over 8 bases. Per germline, CDR1 MNHNY and CDR2 SVGAGI (reference sequence). The CDR3 spans 13 residues. Trimming cost V 6 bases and J 6 bases; bases outside gene matches: 5. The CDR3 DNA follows: TGTGCCAGCAGGGACAGGGTGTGGGATACGCAGTATTTT. Protein sequence: CASRDRVWDTQYF.

V is TRBV3-1 and J is TRBJ2-5; 7 nucleotides line up with TRBD1. This CDR3 has 15 amino acids. Trimming removed 2 bases from V and 2 bases from J; junction bases left unmatched: 5. The germline V gene has CDR1 LGHDT and CDR2 YNNKEL (reference sequence). In DNA form, the CDR3 reads TGTGCCAGCAGCCAAACAAGGGGGCGGCAAGAGACCCAGTACTTC. It encodes CASSQTRGRQETQYF.

The chain carries TRBV20-1 and TRBJ2-7; D gene ambiguous. The germline CDR1 and CDR2 sequences are DFQATT and SNEGSKA (reference sequence). Trimming removed 2 bases at V and 4 bases at J, with 6 bases between. The CDR3 covers 11 residues. The CDR3 DNA is TGCAGTGCTAGAAACTCGTACGAGCAGTACTTC. Translation gives CSARNSYEQYF.

V and J are TRBV2 and TRBJ2-5; the D is unclear. Germline V gene sequence: CDR1 SNHLY, CDR2 FYNNEI. V was pared by 4 bases and J by 4 bases, with 7 bases between. The CDR3 consists of 12 residues. The CDR3, as DNA: TGTGCCAGCAGTGCAGAGAGAGAGACCCAGTACTTC. Translation gives CASSAERETQYF.

The chain employs TRBV2 and TRBJ2-1, with D possibly TRBD1 on 6 matching bases. CDR3 length: 15 amino acids. With 6 bases removed from V and 7 bases from J, the gap between germline ends came to 19 bases. The germline V gene has CDR1 SNHLY and CDR2 FYNNEI. CDR3 sequence reads: CASSPTRLTGNEQFF. CDR3 sequence (DNA): TGTGCCAGCAGCCCCACCAGGCTTACAGGGAATGAGCAGTTCTTC.

This rearrangement joins TRBV20-1 to TRBJ2-5; D possibly corresponds to TRBD1 (7 bases). V was trimmed by 4 bases and J by 5 bases, leaving 14 bases between them. Germline V lookup: CDR1 DFQATT, CDR2 SNEGSKA (reference sequence). The CDR3 sequence is 13 residues long. CDR3 DNA sequence: TGCAGTGCTATGGGGGCAGGGGGGGAGACCCAGTACTTC. This codes for CSAMGAGGETQYF.

The V call is TRBV9, the J call TRBJ2-3, with D possibly being TRBD1 or TRBD2 (5 bases each). From germline, CDR1 is SGDLS and CDR2 YYNGEE. There are 14 residues in the CDR3. The ends were cut back, 0 bases at V and 3 bases at J, with 8 bases in the middle. The DNA of the CDR3 is TGTGCCAGCAGCGTAGCCGGGACGACAGATACGCAGTATTTT. Translating it yields CASSVAGTTDTQYF.

The chain couples TRBV30 to TRBJ2-3; 7 bases are shared with TRBD1. V was pared by 0 bases and J by 1 base, with 1 base of the junction left unmatched. CDR3 length: 14 residues. In germline, CDR1 is GTSNPN, CDR2 SVGIG (reference sequence). DNA for the CDR3: TGTGCCTGGAGTGTAGGGACAGGCACAGATACGCAGTATTTT. Translating gives CAWSVGTGTDTQYF.

The rearrangement uses TRBV7-3 and TRBJ2-3, with 8 bases lining up with TRBD1. CDR3 length: 15 amino acids. The V gene's germline CDR1 is SGHTA and CDR2 FQGTGA. Trimming took 6 bases from V and 0 from J; bases not matched to a gene: 5. DNA for the CDR3: TGTGCCAGCAGTTATACAGGGGGAAGCACAGATACGCAGTATTTT. As protein: CASSYTGGSTDTQYF.

V usage is TRBV2 and J usage is TRBJ2-3; D gene ambiguous. V was shortened by 4 bases and J by 5 bases, with 13 bases between the two germline ends. Germline-derived CDR1 and CDR2 are SNHLY and FYNNEI. The CDR3 is 14 amino acids. CDR3 sequence: CASSGSWSQDTQYF. DNA of the CDR3: TGTGCCAGCAGTGGAAGTTGGTCACAAGATACGCAGTATTTT.

In this sample, this clonotype turned up once. The chain recombines TRBV20-1 with TRBJ2-7; 9 bases are a match to TRBD2. This CDR3 is 15 amino acids long. The ends lost 0 bases at V and 3 bases at J; junction bases unmatched: 6. From germline, CDR1 is DFQATT and CDR2 SNEGSKA (reference sequence). The CDR3 coding sequence is TGCAGTGCTAGAGATCTAGCGGGACTTGGCTACGAGCAGTACTTC. Amino acid sequence: CSARDLAGLGYEQYF.

The V and J genes are TRBV10-3 and TRBJ2-7, with 10 bases that match TRBD1. The CDR3 sequence is 13 residues long. With V trimmed by 4 bases and J by 6 bases, 3 bases remained unmatched. CDR1 is ENHRY and CDR2 is SYGVKD in the germline V gene. Here the CDR3 reads CAISVGTGVEQYF. CDR3 bases: TGTGCCATCAGTGTCGGGACAGGGGTCGAGCAGTACTTC.

The chain is built from TRBV28 and TRBJ1-2, with D unclear. V lost 4 bases, J lost 6 bases, and 9 bases lay in between. This CDR3 spans 12 amino acids. The germline gives CDR1 MDHEN, CDR2 SYDVKM. The CDR3 region is CASSSQWDGYTF. The DNA for the CDR3 is TGTGCCAGCAGTTCCCAGTGGGATGGCTACACCTTC.

This chain connects TRBV19 to TRBJ1-5; D unresolved. The V gene lost 4 bases and the J gene lost 5 bases, with 15 bases spanning the gap. Germline CDR1 LNHDA, CDR2 SQIVND (reference sequence). The length of the CDR3 is 15 residues. Here the CDR3 DNA reads TGTGCCAGTAGTACTCTGGACGGTGGGGATCAGCCCCAGCATTTT. It specifies CASSTLDGGDQPQHF.

This clonotype was seen a single time. The rearrangement joins TRBV5-1 to TRBJ1-3, with 9 bases aligning to TRBD1. The length of the CDR3 is 15 residues. CDR1 and CDR2 (germline): SGHRS, YFSETQ. J was trimmed by 6 bases and V by 0 bases; bases with no gene match: 4. Written as DNA, the CDR3 is TGCGCCAGCAGCTTGGGGGACAGGGAGGAAAACACCATATATTTT. Protein sequence: CASSLGDREENTIYF.